These 2 T cell receptor beta chains were sequenced from one sample in a study of CD4+ T cells in melanoma. Repertoires were generated with immunoSEQ multiplex PCR, while TCRdb's copy carries only in-frame clones and drops some. Here the sample spans 20,000 to 25,000 clones, roughly 80% being singletons. The source material was cells from a culture (not recorded whether cultured in vitro). These receptors originate from a human donor with melanoma.

This clone was found once. The J gene is TRBJ1-3, the V gene TRBV15; D remains ambiguous. Trimming stripped 7 bases from V and 2 bases from J, with 12 bases between. This CDR3 has 14 amino acids. Germline assignment: CDR1 LNHNV and CDR2 YYDKDF (reference sequence). CDR3 DNA sequence: TGTGCCACCACTCCGGGCGGGGCTGGAAACACCATATATTTT. Amino acid sequence: CATTPGGAGNTIYF.

The chain combines TRBV9 with TRBJ2-5; TRBD2 might be the D (5 bases). The germline CDR1 and CDR2 sequences are SGDLS and YYNGEE. The CDR3 is made up of 15 amino acids. V lost 0 bases to trimming and J lost 2 bases, with 11 bases between them. The CDR3 DNA reads TGTGCCAGCAGCGTAGCTGGACGGGGACAAGAGACCCAGTACTTC. This encodes CASSVAGRGQETQYF.